This T cell receptor (beta chain) was profiled in a study of CD4+ T cells in melanoma. Produced via immunoSEQ multiplex PCR; TCRdb's table is partial and in-frame only. The sample shows over 10,000 clones, about 74% of them seen only once. Study outcomes and limitations: In melanoma, neoantigen-specific CD4+ T cells reportedly differed in differentiation state.

As concerns this clone: The antigen remains unidentified.

With 6 bases clipped from V and 10 bases from J, the junction kept 13 bases outside the gene matches. The CDR3 covers 14 residues. From germline, CDR1 is SGHRS and CDR2 YFSETQ. This rearrangement joins TRBV5-1 to TRBJ2-3; TRBD2 aligns across 8 bases. The source material was cells from a culture (not recorded whether cultured in vitro). The receptor's source is a human donor with melanoma. The CDR3 is CASNPGAGERPQYF. In nucleotides, the CDR3 is TGCGCCAGCAATCCTGGAGCGGGGGAGCGACCGCAGTATTTT. Looking up the rest from reference TRBV5-1 and TRBJ2-3 gives the full variable domain: KAGVTQTPRYLIKTRGQQVTLSCSPISGHRSVSWYQQTPGQGLQFLFEYFSETQRNKGNFPGRFSGRQFSNSRSEMNVSTLELGDSALYLCASNPGAGERPQYFGPGTRLTVL.